This T cell receptor beta chain was sequenced for a study of shared clonotypes between healthy human individuals. This clone was observed a single time. The sample carries other DNA sequences with the same CDR3. The CDR3 totals 14 residues. Trimming removed 0 bases from V and 2 bases from J, with 8 bases in between. Per germline, CDR1 SGHAT and CDR2 FQNNGV. Data came from immunoSEQ multiplex PCR; TCRdb stores just in-frame clones and leaves some out. This sample has 400,000 or so clones, with about 96% found just once. The chain employs TRBV11-2 and TRBJ2-7; no clear D gene. This clonotype originated in a man in his thirties or forties in good health. The source material was memory CD8+ T cells sorted from blood. The subset here: CD45RO+ cells pooled with CCR7-negative TemRA cells. The CDR3 region is CASSLDPGPYEQYF. DNA for the CDR3: TGTGCCAGCAGCTTAGACCCCGGACCCTACGAGCAGTACTTC. The variable domain in full, completed from reference TRBV11-2 and TRBJ2-7, reads EAGVAQSPRYKIIEKRQSVAFWCNPISGHATLYWYQQILGQGPKLLIQFQNNGVVDDSQLPKDRFSAERLKGVDSTLKIQPAKLEDSAVYLCASSLDPGPYEQYFGPGTRLTVT.